This is a list of T cell receptor beta chains from one sample in a study of blood T cell repertoires in COVID-19. This table comes from immunoSEQ multiplex PCR, and its TCRdb copy is limited to in-frame clones, with some not included. The table lists about 100,000 clones, just under 80% of them singletons. The sample taken for sequencing was peripheral blood. The receptors here all came from a man in his 70s with active or convalescent COVID-19. Each CDR3 is given with its conserved first and last residue. A D gene is named only where the DNA matches it firmly. Clone size is given for some rows only: seen once, a few or many times, or a class if the clone is expanded.

TRBV5-1	once	TRBJ2-1	TRBD1	TGCGCCAGCAGCTTGGAGGGACAGGGTTCCTACAATGAGCAGTTCTTC	CASSLEGQGSYNEQFF
TRBV5-1	-	TRBJ1-1	TRBD1	TGCGCCAGCAGCCCCGGGACAGGGAACATGAACACTGAAGCTTTCTTT	CASSPGTGNMNTEAFF
TRBV2	-	TRBJ1-5	-	TGTGCCAGCGCCGGTGGATCCGGGGAAAATCAGCCCCAGCATTTT	CASAGGSGENQPQHF
TRBV6-6	-	TRBJ2-2	-	TGTGCCAGCAGTTTTCTGGCCGGGACCGGGGAGCTGTTTTTT	CASSFLAGTGELFF
TRBV2	-	TRBJ1-6	-	TGTGCCAGCATGGGCAGCCTCCTGAACAATTCACCCCTCCACTTT	CASMGSLLNNSPLHF
TRBV13	-	TRBJ2-2	-	TGTGCCAGCAGCGAAGGGGTCCCCGGGGAGCTGTTTTTT	CASSEGVPGELFF
TRBV24-1	-	TRBJ2-2	TRBD2	TGTGCCACCAGTGATCCGGGACTAGCGGGAGTACGGACCGGGGAGCTGTTTTTT	CATSDPGLAGVRTGELFF
TRBV4-2	-	TRBJ2-7	-	TGTGCCAGCAGCCAAAATGGGGGGGGGCAGGTCGGCTACGAGCAGTACTTC	CASSQNGGGQVGYEQYF
TRBV9	-	TRBJ2-1	TRBD2	TGTGCCAGCAGCGTAGAACTAGCGGGAGGGCCGGAGCAGTTCTTC	CASSVELAGGPEQFF
TRBV7-6	-	TRBJ2-1	TRBD2	TGTGCCAGCAGCTCGACTAGCGGGACGAGGGATGAGCAGTTCTTC	CASSSTSGTRDEQFF
TRBV3-1/TRBV3-2	-	TRBJ1-4	-	TGTGCCAGCAGCCAAGATATAGCCGGCGGTGAAAAACTGTTTTTT	CASSQDIAGGEKLFF
TRBV4-2	-	TRBJ2-1	TRBD2	TGTGCCAGCAGCCAAGGTGTAGCGGGAGTGAGTAATGAGCAGTTCTTC	CASSQGVAGVSNEQFF
TRBV7-8	-	TRBJ1-3	TRBD1	TGTGCCAGCAGCTTAGCGGGGGGACAGCGACCAAACACCATATATTTT	CASSLAGGQRPNTIYF
TRBV15	-	TRBJ2-1	TRBD2	TGTGCCACCAGCTGGAGGATGCGGGGGGAAAGGGATGAGCAGTTCTTC	CATSWRMRGERDEQFF
TRBV2	-	TRBJ1-6	TRBD1	TGTGCCAGCAGTGAGGCGGGACAGGGGGTTATTAATTCACCCCTCCACTTT	CASSEAGQGVINSPLHF
TRBV30	-	TRBJ2-7	-	TGTGCCTGGAGTGTAACTGGGGCTTCCTACGAGCAGTACTTC	CAWSVTGASYEQYF
TRBV20-1	-	TRBJ1-6	-	TGCAGTGCTAGTGGGGGAGGTGGGTCACCCCTCCACTTT	CSASGGGGSPLHF
TRBV6-4	once	TRBJ2-1	-	TGTGCCAGCGCCCACACGGGCAGCGGGCCTTACAATGAGCAGTTCTTC	CASAHTGSGPYNEQFF
TRBV6-2/TRBV6-3	-	TRBJ1-6	-	TGTGCCAGCGGCCGGGCTTCGGATTCACCCCTCCACTTT	CASGRASDSPLHF
TRBV5-4	few	TRBJ2-7	TRBD2	TGTGCCAGCAGCTTCCTGGGGGGGAGCCGAGTAACCTACGAGCAGTACTTC	CASSFLGGSRVTYEQYF
TRBV7-6	few	TRBJ1-3	TRBD1	TGTGCCAGCAGCTTAGAAGGGCGGGACAGCTTCTCTGGAAACACCATATATTTT	CASSLEGRDSFSGNTIYF
TRBV23-1	-	TRBJ2-3	TRBD2	TGCGCCAGGTCGACTAGCGGGGGGGTGTATACGCAGTATTTT	CARSTSGGVYTQYF
TRBV25-1	many	TRBJ1-4	-	TGTGCCAGCAGCGACCTTTCGGACAGTTTTGAAAAACTGTTTTTT	CASSDLSDSFEKLFF
TRBV19	-	TRBJ1-6	TRBD1	TGTGCCAGTAGTATTCGGACAGGGAGGGATTCACCCCTCCACTTT	CASSIRTGRDSPLHF
TRBV27	-	TRBJ2-7	TRBD2	TGTGCCAGCAGTTTAGGGACTAGCGGAACCTCCTACGAGCAGTACTTC	CASSLGTSGTSYEQYF
TRBV7-9	-	TRBJ2-1	TRBD2	TGTGCCAGCAGCCTAGCGGGAGATAGCGATGAGCAGTTCTTC	CASSLAGDSDEQFF
TRBV24-1	-	TRBJ2-5	-	TGTGCCACCAGCGTGGGGGGTGGGGGGTCACAAGAGACCCAGTACTTC	CATSVGGGGSQETQYF
TRBV24-1	-	TRBJ2-7	-	TGTGCCACCAGTGACTCTGCCTACTCCTACGAGCAGTACTTC	CATSDSAYSYEQYF
TRBV9	-	TRBJ1-5	TRBD1	TGTGCCAGCAGCTTCGGACAGGACAGCAATCAGCCCCAGCATTTT	CASSFGQDSNQPQHF
TRBV19	-	TRBJ1-1	-	TGTGCCAGTAGGTGGACAGTGAACACTGAAGCTTTCTTT	CASRWTVNTEAFF
TRBV5-8	-	TRBJ1-5	TRBD1	TGTGCCAGCAGCTCCCCTGGACAGGGGGGACAGCCCCAGCATTTT	CASSSPGQGGQPQHF
TRBV6-2/TRBV6-3	-	TRBJ2-7	TRBD1	TGTGCCAGCAGTCGAGGGGGCAACGAGCAGTACTTC	CASSRGGNEQYF
TRBV24-1	-	TRBJ1-2	TRBD1	TGTGCCACCAGTGACCCCGGGACAGGGAGTAACTATGGCTACACCTTC	CATSDPGTGSNYGYTF
TRBV4-3	-	TRBJ2-3	TRBD2	TGCGCCAGCAGTCTAGCGGGGGGGCCCACAGATACGCAGTATTTT	CASSLAGGPTDTQYF
TRBV7-2	-	TRBJ1-1	TRBD1	TGTGCCAGCAGCTCGCGACAGGGGTTGGGTTTTTGGAACACTGAAGCTTTCTTT	CASSSRQGLGFWNTEAFF
TRBV5-4	-	TRBJ2-6	-	TGTGCCAGCAGGGGGGGGACATCCGGGGCCAACGTCCTGACTTTC	CASRGGTSGANVLTF
TRBV6-5	-	TRBJ1-6	-	TGTGCCAGCAGTTTGACAGGATCTAATTCACCCCTCCACTTT	CASSLTGSNSPLHF
TRBV10-3	-	TRBJ2-7	TRBD1	TGTGCCATCAGTGCGGGACAGGGGGCAAAAGGCGGATACGAGCAGTACTTC	CAISAGQGAKGGYEQYF
TRBV19	-	TRBJ2-5	TRBD2	TGTGCCAGTAGGAAAGCTAGCGGGGGGGCCCGGGAGACCCAGTACTTC	CASRKASGGARETQYF
TRBV5-6	-	TRBJ1-4	-	TGTGCCAGCAGCTTGGGAGGCCCTGGTGAAAAACTGTTTTTT	CASSLGGPGEKLFF
TRBV23-1	-	TRBJ2-7	TRBD2	TGCGCCAGCAGTCACTCTACTAGCGGGGGGCCCAACTACGAGCAGTACTTC	CASSHSTSGGPNYEQYF
TRBV5-4	-	TRBJ1-1	TRBD1	TGTGCCAGCAGCTCGCCGGGACAGGGGAACACTGAAGCTTTCTTT	CASSSPGQGNTEAFF
TRBV18	-	TRBJ2-7	TRBD1	TGTGCCAGCTCACCCGGACAGGGCCTGGACGAGCAGTACTTC	CASSPGQGLDEQYF
TRBV28	-	TRBJ1-5	TRBD1	TGTGCCAGCAGACCGCGGGGACAGGGAGATAATCAGCCCCAGCATTTT	CASRPRGQGDNQPQHF
TRBV12-3/TRBV12-4	many	TRBJ1-2	-	TGTGCCAGCAGCCGGGGGGACTATGGCTACACCTTC	CASSRGDYGYTF
TRBV9	-	TRBJ2-7	TRBD1	TGTGCCAGCAGCGCAGGCCCGGACAGGGCCGAGCAGTACTTC	CASSAGPDRAEQYF
TRBV5-1	-	TRBJ2-7	TRBD2	TGCGCCCGCAGCTGGACCGAGCGGGGGGGTCCCTACGAGCAGTACTTC	CARSWTERGGPYEQYF
TRBV18	few	TRBJ2-1	TRBD2	TGTGCCAGCTCCTCCCCAGTTTTTAGCGGGAGGGGTGAGCAGTTCTTC	CASSSPVFSGRGEQFF
TRBV6-5	-	TRBJ1-2	-	TGTGCCAGCGTACTTTGGGGGGATAACTATGGCTACACCTTC	CASVLWGDNYGYTF